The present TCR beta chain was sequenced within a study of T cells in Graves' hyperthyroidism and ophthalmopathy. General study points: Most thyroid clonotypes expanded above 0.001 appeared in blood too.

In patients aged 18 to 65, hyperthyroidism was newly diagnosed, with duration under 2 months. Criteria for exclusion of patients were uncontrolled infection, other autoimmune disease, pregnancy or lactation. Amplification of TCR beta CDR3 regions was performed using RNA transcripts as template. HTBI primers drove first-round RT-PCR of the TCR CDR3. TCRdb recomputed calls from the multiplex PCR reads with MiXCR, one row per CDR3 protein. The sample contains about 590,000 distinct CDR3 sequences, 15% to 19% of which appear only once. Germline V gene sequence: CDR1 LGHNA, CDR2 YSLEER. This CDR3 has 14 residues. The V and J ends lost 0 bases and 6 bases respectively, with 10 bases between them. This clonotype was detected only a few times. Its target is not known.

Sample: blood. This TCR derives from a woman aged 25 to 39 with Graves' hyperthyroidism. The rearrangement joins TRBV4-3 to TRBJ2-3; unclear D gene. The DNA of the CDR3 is TGCGCCAGCAGCCAAGATTATAGTCATGATACGCAGTATTTT. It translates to CASSQDYSHDTQYF.